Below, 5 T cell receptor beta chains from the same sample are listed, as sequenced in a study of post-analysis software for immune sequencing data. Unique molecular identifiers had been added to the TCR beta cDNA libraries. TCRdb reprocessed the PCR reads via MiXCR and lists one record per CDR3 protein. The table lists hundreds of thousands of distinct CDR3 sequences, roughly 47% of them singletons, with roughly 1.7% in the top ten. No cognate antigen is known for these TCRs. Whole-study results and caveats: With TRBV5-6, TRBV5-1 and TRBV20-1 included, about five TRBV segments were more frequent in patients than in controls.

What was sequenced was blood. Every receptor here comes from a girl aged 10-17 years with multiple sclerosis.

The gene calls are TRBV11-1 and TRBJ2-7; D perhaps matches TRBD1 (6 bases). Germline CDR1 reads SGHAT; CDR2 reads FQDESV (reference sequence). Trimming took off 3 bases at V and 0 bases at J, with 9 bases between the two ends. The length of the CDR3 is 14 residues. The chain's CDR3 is CASSFEDSSYEQYF. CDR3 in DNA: TGTGCCAGCAGCTTTGAGGACAGCTCCTACGAGCAGTACTTC.

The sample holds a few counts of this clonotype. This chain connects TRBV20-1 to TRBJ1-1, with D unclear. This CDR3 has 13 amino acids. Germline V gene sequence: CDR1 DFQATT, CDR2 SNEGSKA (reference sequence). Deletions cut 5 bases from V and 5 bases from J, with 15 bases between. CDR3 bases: TGCAGTGCTTCTCAACCCCCCGGGACTGAAGCTTTCTTT. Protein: CSASQPPGTEAFF.

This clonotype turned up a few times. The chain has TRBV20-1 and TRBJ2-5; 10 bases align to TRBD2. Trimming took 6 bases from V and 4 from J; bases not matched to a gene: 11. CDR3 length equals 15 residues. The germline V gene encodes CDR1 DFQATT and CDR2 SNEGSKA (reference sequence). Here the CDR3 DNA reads TGCAGTGCCCAGAGGGCTGCTAGCGGGGGAGAGACCCAGTACTTC. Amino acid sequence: CSAQRAASGGETQYF.

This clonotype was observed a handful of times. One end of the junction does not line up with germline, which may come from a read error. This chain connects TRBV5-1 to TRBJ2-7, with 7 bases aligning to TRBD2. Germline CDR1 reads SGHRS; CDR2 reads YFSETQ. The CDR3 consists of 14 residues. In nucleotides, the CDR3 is TGTGCCAGCAGTTTGGGGGGGAACTCCTACGAGCAGTACTTC. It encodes CASSLGGNSYEQYF.

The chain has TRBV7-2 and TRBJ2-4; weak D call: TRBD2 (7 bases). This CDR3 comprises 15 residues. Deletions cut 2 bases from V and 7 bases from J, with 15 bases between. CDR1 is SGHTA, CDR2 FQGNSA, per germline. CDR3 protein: CASSLTGGLGNIQYF. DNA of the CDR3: TGTGCCAGCAGCTTAACGGGGGGCCTTGGGAACATTCAGTACTTC.